This T cell receptor beta chain is drawn from a study of human T cells and chemical hapten exposure. CDR3 length: 14 residues. The V and J ends lost 6 bases and 8 bases, in that order; junction bases with no gene match: 9. Study conclusions and caveats: There was a positive correlation between PT1 expanded TCR counts and patch test score. Having alopecia, donors may respond immunologically unlike healthy people.

Time point of the sample: pre-sensitization, week 0. Treatment given: therapeutic diphenylcyclopropenone sensitization with weekly scalp DPC. The study drew its donors from alopecia patients who were 18 to 70 years old and suitable for DPC. This clonotype occurred many times. As yet, its antigen is unknown. TCRdb reprocessed the RACE reads with MiXCR, giving one entry per CDR3 protein. The sample holds roughly 380,000 distinct CDR3 sequences, 5% to 6.5% seen once. The clonotype originates from a woman aged 45-60 years with alopecia areata. Some clones in this sample may be carry-over from other donors' samples. The sample in question was whole blood, obtained in connection with sensitization to the hapten diphenylcyclopropenone (DPC). The V call is TRBV12-3 or TRBV12-4, the J call TRBJ1-4; 7 bases are a match to TRBD1. CDR3 DNA sequence: TGTGCCAGCAGCCCTACAGGGGAAGGAGAAAAACTGTTTTTT. Its translation is CASSPTGEGEKLFF.